This TCR beta chain was sequenced for a study of shared clonotypes between healthy human individuals. CDR1 and CDR2 from the germline V gene are SNHLY and FYNNEI. Trimming pared 9 bases from V and 2 bases from J, leaving 19 bases between. CDR3 length equals 15 residues. CD8 memory was a combination of CD45RO+ cells and CCR7-negative CD45RA+ TemRA cells. With respect to this clone: Its antigen is unidentified.

Overall study results and limits: Represented diversity, genetic and exposure-history alike, was limited by few donors.

Assay used: immunoSEQ multiplex PCR; TCRdb lists only in-frame clones, some missing. The table lists over 75,000 clones, 60% to 75% of them singletons. This TCR came from a man younger than 40 in good health. The sample taken for sequencing was memory CD8+ T cells sorted from blood. The sample's subset: CD45RO+ cells pooled with CCR7-negative TemRA cells. The chain recombines TRBV2 with TRBJ2-5, with D tentatively TRBD2 (6 bases). In DNA, the CDR3 is TGTGCCAGTGGAGGGTGGGACTCCAGTCAAGAGACCCAGTACTTC. Translating it yields CASGGWDSSQETQYF.